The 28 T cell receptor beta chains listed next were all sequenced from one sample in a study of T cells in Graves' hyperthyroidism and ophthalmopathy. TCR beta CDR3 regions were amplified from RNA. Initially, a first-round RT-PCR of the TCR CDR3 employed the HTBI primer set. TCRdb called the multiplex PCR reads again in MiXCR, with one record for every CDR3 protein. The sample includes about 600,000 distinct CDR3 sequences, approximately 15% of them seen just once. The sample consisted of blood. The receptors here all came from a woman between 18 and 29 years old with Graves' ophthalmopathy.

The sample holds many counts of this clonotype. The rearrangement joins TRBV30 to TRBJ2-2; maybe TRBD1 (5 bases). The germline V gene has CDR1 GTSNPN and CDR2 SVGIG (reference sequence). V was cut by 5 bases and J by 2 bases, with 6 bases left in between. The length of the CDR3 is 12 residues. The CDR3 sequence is CAWGHNTGELFF. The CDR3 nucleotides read TGTGCCTGGGGACATAACACCGGGGAGCTGTTTTTT.

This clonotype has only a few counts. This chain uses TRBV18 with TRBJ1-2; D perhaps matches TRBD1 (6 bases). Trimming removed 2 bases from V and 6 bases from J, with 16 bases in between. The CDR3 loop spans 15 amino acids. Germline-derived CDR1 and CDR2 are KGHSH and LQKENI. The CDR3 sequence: CASSPSGASSHGYTF. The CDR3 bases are TGTGCCAGCTCACCATCGGGGGCATCCTCGCATGGCTACACCTTC.

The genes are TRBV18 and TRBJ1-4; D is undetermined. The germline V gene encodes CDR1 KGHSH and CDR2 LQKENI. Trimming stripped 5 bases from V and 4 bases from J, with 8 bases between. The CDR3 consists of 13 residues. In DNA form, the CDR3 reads TGTGCCAGCTCAAGTCGCGGTAATGAAAAACTGTTTTTT. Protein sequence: CASSSRGNEKLFF.

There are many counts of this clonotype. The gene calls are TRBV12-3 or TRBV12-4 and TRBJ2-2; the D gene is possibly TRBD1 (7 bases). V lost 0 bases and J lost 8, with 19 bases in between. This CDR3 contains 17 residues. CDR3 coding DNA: TGTGCCAGCAGTTTAGCTAATAGCGGTAGGACAGGTGGGGAGCTGTTTTTT. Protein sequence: CASSLANSGRTGGELFF.

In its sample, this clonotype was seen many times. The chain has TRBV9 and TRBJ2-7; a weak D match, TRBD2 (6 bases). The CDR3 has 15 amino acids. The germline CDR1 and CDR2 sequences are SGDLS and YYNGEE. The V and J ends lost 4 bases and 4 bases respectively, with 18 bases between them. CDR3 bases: TGTGCCAGCAGCACTTCTCGGGGGTCCAGTTACGAGCAGTACTTC. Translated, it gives CASSTSRGSSYEQYF.

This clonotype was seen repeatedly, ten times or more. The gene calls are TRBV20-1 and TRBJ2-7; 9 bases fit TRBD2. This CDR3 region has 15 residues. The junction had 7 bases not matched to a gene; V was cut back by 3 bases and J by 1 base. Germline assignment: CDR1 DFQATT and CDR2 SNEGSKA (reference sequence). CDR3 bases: TGCAGTGCTAGCCTCCCTAGCGGGGTATCCTACGAGCAGTACTTC. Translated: CSASLPSGVSYEQYF.

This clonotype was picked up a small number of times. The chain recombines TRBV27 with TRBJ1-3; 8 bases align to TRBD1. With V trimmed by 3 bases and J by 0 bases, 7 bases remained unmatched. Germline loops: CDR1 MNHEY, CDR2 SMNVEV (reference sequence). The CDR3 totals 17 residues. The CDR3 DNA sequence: TGTGCCAGCAGTTTGGCCGGACAGGGACTCTCTGGAAACACCATATATTTT. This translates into CASSLAGQGLSGNTIYF.

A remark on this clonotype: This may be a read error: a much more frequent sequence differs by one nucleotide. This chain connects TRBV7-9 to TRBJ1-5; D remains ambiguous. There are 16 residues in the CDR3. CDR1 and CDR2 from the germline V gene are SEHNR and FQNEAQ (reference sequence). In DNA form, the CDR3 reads TGTGCCAGCAGCTCCTGGGTTATAGATAGCAATCGGCCCCAGCATTTT. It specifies CASSSWVIDSNRPQHF.

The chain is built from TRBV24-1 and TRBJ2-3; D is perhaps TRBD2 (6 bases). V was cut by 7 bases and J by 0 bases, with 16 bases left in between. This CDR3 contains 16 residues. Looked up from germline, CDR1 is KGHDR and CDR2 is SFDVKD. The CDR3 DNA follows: TGTGCCACCAGCGAACGGAGGGCTTCTAGCACAGATACGCAGTATTTT. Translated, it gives CATSERRASSTDTQYF.

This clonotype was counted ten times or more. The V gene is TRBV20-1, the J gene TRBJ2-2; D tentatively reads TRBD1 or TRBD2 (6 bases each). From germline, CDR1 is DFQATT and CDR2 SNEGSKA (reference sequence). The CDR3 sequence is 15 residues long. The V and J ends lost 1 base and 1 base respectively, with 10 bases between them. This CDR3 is CSARGGAGNTGELFF. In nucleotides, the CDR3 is TGCAGTGCTAGAGGGGGGGCAGGGAACACCGGGGAGCTGTTTTTT.

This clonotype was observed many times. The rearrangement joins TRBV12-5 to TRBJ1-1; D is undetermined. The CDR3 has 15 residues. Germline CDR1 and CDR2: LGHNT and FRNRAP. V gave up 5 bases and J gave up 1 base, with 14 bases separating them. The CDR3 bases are TGTGCTAGTGGTCTGGACGTGTACGGGAACACTGAAGCTTTCTTT. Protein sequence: CASGLDVYGNTEAFF.

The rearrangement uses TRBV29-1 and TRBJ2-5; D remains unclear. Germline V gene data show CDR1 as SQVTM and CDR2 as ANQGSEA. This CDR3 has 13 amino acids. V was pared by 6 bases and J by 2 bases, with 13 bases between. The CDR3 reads CSVERTDQETQYF. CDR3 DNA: TGCAGCGTCGAACGTACGGATCAAGAGACCCAGTACTTC. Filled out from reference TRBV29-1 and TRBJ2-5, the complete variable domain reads SAVISQKPSRDICQRGTSLTIQCQVDSQVTMMFWYRQQPGQSLTLIATANQGSEATYESGFVIDKFPISRPNLTFSTLTVSNMSPEDSSIYLCSVERTDQETQYFGPGTRLLVL.

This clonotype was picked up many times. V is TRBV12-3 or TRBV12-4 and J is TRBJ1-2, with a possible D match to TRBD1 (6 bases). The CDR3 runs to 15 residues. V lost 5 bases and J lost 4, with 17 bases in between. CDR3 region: CASSNPYRAGYGYTF. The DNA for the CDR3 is TGTGCCAGCAGTAATCCCTACAGGGCGGGCTATGGCTACACCTTC.

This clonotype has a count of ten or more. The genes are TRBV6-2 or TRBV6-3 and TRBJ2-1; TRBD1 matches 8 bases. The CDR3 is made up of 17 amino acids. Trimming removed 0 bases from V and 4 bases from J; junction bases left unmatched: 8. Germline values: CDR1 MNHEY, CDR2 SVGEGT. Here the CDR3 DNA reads TGTGCCAGCAGTTACTCCGAAGCAGGGGGCTGGTACAATGAGCAGTTCTTC. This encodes CASSYSEAGGWYNEQFF.

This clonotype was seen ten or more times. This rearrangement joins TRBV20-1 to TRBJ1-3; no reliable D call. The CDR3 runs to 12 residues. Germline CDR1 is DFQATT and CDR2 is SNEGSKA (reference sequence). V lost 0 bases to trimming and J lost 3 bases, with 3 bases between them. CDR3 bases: TGCAGTGCTAGAGAGGTTGGAAACACCATATATTTT. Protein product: CSAREVGNTIYF.

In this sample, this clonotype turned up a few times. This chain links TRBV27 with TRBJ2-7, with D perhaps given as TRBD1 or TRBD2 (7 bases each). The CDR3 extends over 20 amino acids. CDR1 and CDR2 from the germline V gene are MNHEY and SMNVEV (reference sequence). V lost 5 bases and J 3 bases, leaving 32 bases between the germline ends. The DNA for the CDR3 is TGTGCCAGCAGTACCAGGGGGGGCTGGGAATTAGCACCAGTGAACTACGAGCAGTACTTC. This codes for CASSTRGGWELAPVNYEQYF.

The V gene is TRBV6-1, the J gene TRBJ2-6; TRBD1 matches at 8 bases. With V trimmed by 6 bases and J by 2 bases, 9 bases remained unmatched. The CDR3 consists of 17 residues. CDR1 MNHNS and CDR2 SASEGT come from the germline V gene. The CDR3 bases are TGTGCCAGCAGACCGGACAGGGAAGGGGCTGGGGCCAACGTCCTGACTTTC. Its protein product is CASRPDREGAGANVLTF.

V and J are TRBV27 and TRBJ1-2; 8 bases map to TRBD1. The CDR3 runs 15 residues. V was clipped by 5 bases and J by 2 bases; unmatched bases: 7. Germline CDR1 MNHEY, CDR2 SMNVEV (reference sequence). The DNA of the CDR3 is TGTGCCAGCAGTACCCAGGGGGCGGAAAACTATGGCTACACCTTC. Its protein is CASSTQGAENYGYTF.

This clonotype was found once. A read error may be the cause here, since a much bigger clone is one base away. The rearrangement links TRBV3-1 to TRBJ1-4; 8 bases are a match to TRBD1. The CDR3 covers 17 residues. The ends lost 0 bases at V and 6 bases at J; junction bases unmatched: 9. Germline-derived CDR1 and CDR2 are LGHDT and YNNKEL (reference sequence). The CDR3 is CASSQESLGQDDEKLFF. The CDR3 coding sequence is TGTGCCAGCAGCCAAGAGAGTTTGGGACAGGATGATGAAAAACTGTTTTTT.

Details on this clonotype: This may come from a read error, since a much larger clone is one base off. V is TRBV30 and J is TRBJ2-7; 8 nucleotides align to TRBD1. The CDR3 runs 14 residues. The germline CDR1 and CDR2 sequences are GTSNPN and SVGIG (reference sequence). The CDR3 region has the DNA TGTGCCTGGGAAGGGACAGGTCAGACCTACGTGCAGTACTTC. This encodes CAWEGTGQTYVQYF.

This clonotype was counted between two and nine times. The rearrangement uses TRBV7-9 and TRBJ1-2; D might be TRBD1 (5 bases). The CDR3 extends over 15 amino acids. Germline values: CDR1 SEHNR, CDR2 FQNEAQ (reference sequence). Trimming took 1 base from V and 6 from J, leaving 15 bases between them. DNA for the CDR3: TGTGCCAGCAGCTTAGTGGGACTCCACCCGGATGGCTACACCTTC. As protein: CASSLVGLHPDGYTF.

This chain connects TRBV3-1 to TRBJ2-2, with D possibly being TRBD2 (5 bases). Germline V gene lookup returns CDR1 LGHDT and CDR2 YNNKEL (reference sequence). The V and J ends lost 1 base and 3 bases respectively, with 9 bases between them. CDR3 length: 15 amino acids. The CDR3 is CASSQAASYTGELFF. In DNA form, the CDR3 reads TGTGCCAGCAGCCAAGCGGCTAGCTACACCGGGGAGCTGTTTTTT.

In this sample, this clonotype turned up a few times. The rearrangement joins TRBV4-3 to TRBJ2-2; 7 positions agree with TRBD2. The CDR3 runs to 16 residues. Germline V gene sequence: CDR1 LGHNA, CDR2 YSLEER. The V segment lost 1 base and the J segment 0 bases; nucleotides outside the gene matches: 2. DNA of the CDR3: TGCGCCAGCAGCCAAGGGGCGGGGGCGAACACCGGGGAGCTGTTTTTT. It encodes CASSQGAGANTGELFF.

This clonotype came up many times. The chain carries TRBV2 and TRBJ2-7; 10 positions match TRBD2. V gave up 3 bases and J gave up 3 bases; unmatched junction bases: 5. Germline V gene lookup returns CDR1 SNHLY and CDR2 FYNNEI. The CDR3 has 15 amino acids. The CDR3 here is CASSDRGLAVYEQYF. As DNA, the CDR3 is TGTGCCAGCAGTGATCGCGGACTAGCGGTCTACGAGCAGTACTTC.

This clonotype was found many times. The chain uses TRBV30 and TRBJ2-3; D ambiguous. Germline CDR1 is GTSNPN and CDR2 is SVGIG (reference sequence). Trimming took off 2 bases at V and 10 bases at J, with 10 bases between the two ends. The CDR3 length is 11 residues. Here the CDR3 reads CAWSRLEAQYF. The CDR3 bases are TGTGCCTGGAGTAGGTTGGAAGCGCAGTATTTT.

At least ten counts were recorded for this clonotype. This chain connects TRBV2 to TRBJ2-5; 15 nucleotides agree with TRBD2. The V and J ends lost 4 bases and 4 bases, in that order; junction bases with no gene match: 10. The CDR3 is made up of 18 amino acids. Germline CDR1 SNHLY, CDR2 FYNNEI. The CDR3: CASSASGLAGGRGETQYF. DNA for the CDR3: TGTGCCAGCAGTGCATCGGGACTAGCGGGAGGAAGAGGAGAGACCCAGTACTTC.

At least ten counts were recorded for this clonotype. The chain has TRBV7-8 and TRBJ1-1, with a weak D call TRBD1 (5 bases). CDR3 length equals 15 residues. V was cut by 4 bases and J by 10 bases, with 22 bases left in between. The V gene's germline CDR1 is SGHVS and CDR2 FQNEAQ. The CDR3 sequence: CASSSYSSGPRGAFF. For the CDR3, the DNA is TGTGCCAGCAGCTCCTACTCCTCCGGCCCAAGGGGAGCTTTCTTT.

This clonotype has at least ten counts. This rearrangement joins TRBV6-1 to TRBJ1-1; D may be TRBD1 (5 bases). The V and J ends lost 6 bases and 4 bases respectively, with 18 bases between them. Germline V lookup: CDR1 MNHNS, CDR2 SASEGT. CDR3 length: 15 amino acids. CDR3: CASRRTRWGGTEAFF. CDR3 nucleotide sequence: TGTGCCAGCAGACGCACAAGGTGGGGGGGCACTGAAGCTTTCTTT.